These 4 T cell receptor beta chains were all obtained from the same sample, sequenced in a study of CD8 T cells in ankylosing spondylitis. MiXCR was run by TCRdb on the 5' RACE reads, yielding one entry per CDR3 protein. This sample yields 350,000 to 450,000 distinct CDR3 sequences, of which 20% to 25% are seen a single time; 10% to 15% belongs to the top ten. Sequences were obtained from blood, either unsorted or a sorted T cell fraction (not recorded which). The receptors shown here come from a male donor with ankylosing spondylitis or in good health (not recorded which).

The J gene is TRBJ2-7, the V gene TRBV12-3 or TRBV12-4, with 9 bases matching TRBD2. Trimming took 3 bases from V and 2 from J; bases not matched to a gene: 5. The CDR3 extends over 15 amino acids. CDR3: CASSLGGGGPYEQYF. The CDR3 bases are TGTGCCAGCAGTTTGGGCGGGGGGGGTCCCTACGAGCAGTACTTC.

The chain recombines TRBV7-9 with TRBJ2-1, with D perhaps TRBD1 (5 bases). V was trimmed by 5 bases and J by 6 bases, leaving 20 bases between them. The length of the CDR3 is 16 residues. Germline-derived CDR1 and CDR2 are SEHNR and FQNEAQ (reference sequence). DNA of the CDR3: TGTGCCAGCAGCCCCCCCGGCCCGCATGGGGCCAATGAGCAGTTCTTC. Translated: CASSPPGPHGANEQFF.

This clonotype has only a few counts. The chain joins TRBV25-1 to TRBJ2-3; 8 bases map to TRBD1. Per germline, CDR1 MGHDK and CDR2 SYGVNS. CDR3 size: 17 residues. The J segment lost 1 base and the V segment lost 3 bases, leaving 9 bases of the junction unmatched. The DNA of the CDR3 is TGTGCCAGCAGTGACCCCGGGACAGGTCGCCGCACAGATACGCAGTATTTT. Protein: CASSDPGTGRRTDTQYF.

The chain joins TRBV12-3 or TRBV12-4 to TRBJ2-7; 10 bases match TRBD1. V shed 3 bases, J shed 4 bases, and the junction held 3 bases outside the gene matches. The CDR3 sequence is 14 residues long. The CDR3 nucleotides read TGTGCCAGCAGTTTTTGGGACAGGGGTTACGAGCAGTACTTC. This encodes CASSFWDRGYEQYF.